A selection of T cell receptor beta chains follows, all from one sample in a study of cytomegalovirus exposure and HLA in healthy donors. Assay: immunoSEQ multiplex PCR; the TCRdb copy retains only in-frame clones and omits some. The sample includes about 98,000 clones, roughly 76% seen only once; the top ten take roughly 1.2%. Input material: PBMCs. The receptors derive from a female donor in good health and CMV-seronegative. The CDR3 runs from the conserved cysteine through the conserved F or W. A D gene is named only where the DNA matches it firmly. Some rows have no size entry. The others give once, few or many, or a class for an expanded clone.

abundance: few; v_gene: TRBV14; j_gene: TRBJ2-2; d_gene: TRBD1; CDR3nt: TGTGCCAGCAGACCGGGACAGGGTCACACCGGGGAGCTGTTTTTT; CDR3aa: CASRPGQGHTGELFF
abundance: -; v_gene: TRBV6-4; j_gene: TRBJ2-1; d_gene: TRBD2; CDR3nt: TGTGCCAGTGCGGGGGGGGACTCAAATGAGCAGTTCTTC; CDR3aa: CASAGGDSNEQFF
abundance: -; v_gene: TRBV7-3; j_gene: TRBJ2-7; d_gene: TRBD1; CDR3nt: TGTGCCAGCAGCCCCGGACAGGGAAGGGGATACGAGCAGTACTTC; CDR3aa: CASSPGQGRGYEQYF
abundance: -; v_gene: TRBV7-9; j_gene: TRBJ2-3; d_gene: -; CDR3nt: TGTGCCAGCAGCCCCGGGACTTTCGACACAGATACGCAGTATTTT; CDR3aa: CASSPGTFDTDTQYF
abundance: -; v_gene: TRBV27; j_gene: TRBJ2-6; d_gene: TRBD1; CDR3nt: TGTGCCAGCAGTCACGACAGGGCTGGGGCCAACGTCCTGACTTTC; CDR3aa: CASSHDRAGANVLTF
abundance: -; v_gene: TRBV28; j_gene: TRBJ2-1; d_gene: -; CDR3nt: TGTGCCAGCAGTCTACACAATGAGCAGTTCTTC; CDR3aa: CASSLHNEQFF
abundance: -; v_gene: TRBV28; j_gene: TRBJ2-7; d_gene: TRBD2; CDR3nt: TGTGCCAGCAGTCGGACTAGCCAAAGGGTCGAGCAGTACTTC; CDR3aa: CASSRTSQRVEQYF
abundance: -; v_gene: TRBV30; j_gene: TRBJ1-3; d_gene: TRBD1; CDR3nt: TGTGCCTGGACAGGGACAGGGGGCGCGGTTGGAAACACCATATATTTT; CDR3aa: CAWTGTGGAVGNTIYF
abundance: -; v_gene: TRBV28; j_gene: TRBJ1-2; d_gene: TRBD1; CDR3nt: TGTGCCAGCAGTTCCTCCGGGACAGGCGGTGCTAACTATGGCTACACCTTC; CDR3aa: CASSSSGTGGANYGYTF
abundance: -; v_gene: TRBV19; j_gene: TRBJ1-2; d_gene: -; CDR3nt: TGTGCCAGTGTGCCGTCGGTGGGCTGGGCCTATGGCTACACCTTC; CDR3aa: CASVPSVGWAYGYTF
abundance: once; v_gene: TRBV6-1; j_gene: TRBJ1-4; d_gene: TRBD1; CDR3nt: TGTGCCAGCAGTGAAGGCCATCGGACAGGGGAATGGGATGGGGGAGGTGAAAAACTGTTTTTT; CDR3aa: CASSEGHRTGEWDGGGEKLFF
abundance: -; v_gene: TRBV6-5; j_gene: TRBJ1-2; d_gene: -; CDR3nt: TGTGCCAGCAGTTATGCGGGACCCTCCGAGGGCTATGGCTACACCTTC; CDR3aa: CASSYAGPSEGYGYTF
abundance: -; v_gene: TRBV7-2; j_gene: TRBJ2-3; d_gene: TRBD2; CDR3nt: TGTGCCAGCAGCTTTGAAACTAGCGGGGGGCCGCAGTATTTT; CDR3aa: CASSFETSGGPQYF
abundance: few; v_gene: TRBV27; j_gene: TRBJ2-7; d_gene: TRBD1; CDR3nt: TGTGCCAGCAGTTTGGGACAGATCAACGAGCAGTACTTC; CDR3aa: CASSLGQINEQYF
abundance: -; v_gene: TRBV14; j_gene: TRBJ2-1; d_gene: TRBD1; CDR3nt: TGTGCCAGCAGCCTGGACAGGGTCTATGAGCAGTTCTTC; CDR3aa: CASSLDRVYEQFF
abundance: -; v_gene: TRBV10-2; j_gene: TRBJ1-4; d_gene: -; CDR3nt: TGCGCCAGCCGGTCGGACAGCCAAAATGAAAAACTGTTTTTT; CDR3aa: CASRSDSQNEKLFF
abundance: -; v_gene: TRBV7-9; j_gene: TRBJ2-7; d_gene: -; CDR3nt: TGTGCCAGCAGCCAGGACAGCTACGAGCAGTACTTC; CDR3aa: CASSQDSYEQYF
abundance: few; v_gene: TRBV30; j_gene: TRBJ2-7; d_gene: -; CDR3nt: TGTGCCTGGAGTCCGATCAGGTCGGAGCAGTACTTC; CDR3aa: CAWSPIRSEQYF
abundance: -; v_gene: TRBV7-8; j_gene: TRBJ2-5; d_gene: TRBD1; CDR3nt: TGTGCCAGCAGCTCCGGACAGGTCCCAGAGACCCAGTACTTC; CDR3aa: CASSSGQVPETQYF
abundance: -; v_gene: TRBV7-2; j_gene: TRBJ2-3; d_gene: TRBD1; CDR3nt: TGTGCCAGCAGCTTAGTCCGGACAGGGGGCAGGGATACGCAGTATTTT; CDR3aa: CASSLVRTGGRDTQYF
abundance: once; v_gene: TRBV6-1; j_gene: TRBJ1-4; d_gene: TRBD1; CDR3nt: TGTGCCAGCGGGCGAACAGGGGGCGAAAAACTGTTTTTT; CDR3aa: CASGRTGGEKLFF
abundance: -; v_gene: TRBV4-3; j_gene: TRBJ2-1; d_gene: -; CDR3nt: TGCGCCAGCAGCCACGACCCCCCGGGAAACAGCAATGAGCAGTTCTTC; CDR3aa: CASSHDPPGNSNEQFF
abundance: -; v_gene: TRBV15; j_gene: TRBJ2-1; d_gene: TRBD1; CDR3nt: TGTGCCACCAGCAGAGATCGGACAGGGGATGAATTCTTC; CDR3aa: CATSRDRTGDEFF
abundance: once; v_gene: TRBV6-5; j_gene: TRBJ1-2; d_gene: TRBD1; CDR3nt: TGTGCCAGCAGACCCGACAGGGACCGCCTGGTCACCTTC; CDR3aa: CASRPDRDRLVTF
abundance: once; v_gene: TRBV6-4; j_gene: TRBJ1-2; d_gene: -; CDR3nt: TGTGCCAGCAGTGACCGACAGGCTAACTATGGCTACACCTTC; CDR3aa: CASSDRQANYGYTF
abundance: -; v_gene: TRBV27; j_gene: TRBJ2-1; d_gene: TRBD2; CDR3nt: TGTGCCAGCAGCTTAGCGGGGAGCTCCTACAATGAGCAGTTCTTC; CDR3aa: CASSLAGSSYNEQFF
abundance: -; v_gene: TRBV6-5; j_gene: TRBJ2-1; d_gene: -; CDR3nt: TGTGCCAGCAGTTCAAACTACAATGAGCAGTTCTTC; CDR3aa: CASSSNYNEQFF
abundance: -; v_gene: TRBV9; j_gene: TRBJ2-1; d_gene: -; CDR3nt: TGTGCCAGCAGCCAAACTAGTCACGAGCAGTTCTTC; CDR3aa: CASSQTSHEQFF
abundance: -; v_gene: TRBV30; j_gene: TRBJ1-4; d_gene: TRBD1; CDR3nt: TGTGCCTGGAGTGCTGACAGACAGGGTGAAAAACTGTTTTTT; CDR3aa: CAWSADRQGEKLFF
abundance: -; v_gene: TRBV28; j_gene: TRBJ1-1; d_gene: -; CDR3nt: TGTGCCAGCAGGTCCCCAGGGGTCACTGAAGCTTTCTTT; CDR3aa: CASRSPGVTEAFF
abundance: -; v_gene: TRBV30; j_gene: TRBJ2-7; d_gene: TRBD1; CDR3nt: TGTGCCTGGGGAAGACAGGGTAGCTCCTACGAGCAGTACTTC; CDR3aa: CAWGRQGSSYEQYF
abundance: -; v_gene: TRBV20-1; j_gene: TRBJ1-1; d_gene: -; CDR3nt: TGCAGTGCTAGAGGGGACTTTGAAGCTTTCTTT; CDR3aa: CSARGDFEAFF
abundance: medium-sized; v_gene: TRBV2; j_gene: TRBJ2-7; d_gene: -; CDR3nt: TGTGCCAGCAGTGGTACAGGGTATCAGGAGCAGTACTTC; CDR3aa: CASSGTGYQEQYF
abundance: few; v_gene: TRBV28; j_gene: TRBJ1-1; d_gene: -; CDR3nt: TGTGCCAGCAGTCCCGTTCTGGCTGGTGAAGCTTTCTTT; CDR3aa: CASSPVLAGEAFF
abundance: -; v_gene: TRBV19; j_gene: TRBJ1-1; d_gene: -; CDR3nt: TGTGCCAGTAGTATAATCGGGGGAACTGAAGCTTTCTTT; CDR3aa: CASSIIGGTEAFF
abundance: few; v_gene: TRBV7-9; j_gene: TRBJ2-1; d_gene: -; CDR3nt: TGTTCCAGCAGCTTTGATAGCGGAGGGTACAATGAGCAGTTCTTC; CDR3aa: CSSSFDSGGYNEQFF
abundance: few; v_gene: TRBV6-1; j_gene: TRBJ1-2; d_gene: -; CDR3nt: TGTGCCAGCAGTGAAGAAGCCGGGAAGACGTACGGCTACACCTTC; CDR3aa: CASSEEAGKTYGYTF
abundance: -; v_gene: TRBV27; j_gene: TRBJ1-1; d_gene: -; CDR3nt: TGTGCCAGCAGTGGGCAGGGGAACACTGAAGCTTTCTTT; CDR3aa: CASSGQGNTEAFF
abundance: -; v_gene: TRBV19; j_gene: TRBJ2-7; d_gene: TRBD2; CDR3nt: TGTGCCAGTAGTTCCTTCGGGGGGTTCTCCTACGAGCAGTACTTC; CDR3aa: CASSSFGGFSYEQYF
abundance: -; v_gene: TRBV5-4; j_gene: TRBJ2-3; d_gene: TRBD2; CDR3nt: TGTGCCAGCAGCTCATTAGCGGGGGCCACCACAGATACGCAGTATTTT; CDR3aa: CASSSLAGATTDTQYF
abundance: few; v_gene: TRBV7-2; j_gene: TRBJ2-1; d_gene: TRBD1; CDR3nt: TGTGCCAGCAGCTCCGGGACAGGGATCGGGGAGCAGTTCTTC; CDR3aa: CASSSGTGIGEQFF
abundance: -; v_gene: TRBV9; j_gene: TRBJ2-3; d_gene: -; CDR3nt: TGTGCCAGCAGCGTAGCTACCACAGATACGCAGTATTTT; CDR3aa: CASSVATTDTQYF
abundance: -; v_gene: TRBV2; j_gene: TRBJ1-1; d_gene: -; CDR3nt: TGTGCCAGCAAAATACAGGGCGTGAACACTGAAGCTTTCTTT; CDR3aa: CASKIQGVNTEAFF
abundance: -; v_gene: TRBV28; j_gene: TRBJ2-7; d_gene: -; CDR3nt: TGTGCCAGCAAAAGGGGGAGGGAGAGCTCCTACGAGCAGTACTTC; CDR3aa: CASKRGRESSYEQYF
abundance: -; v_gene: TRBV9; j_gene: TRBJ2-2; d_gene: -; CDR3nt: TGTGCCAGCACCCAGGGATATAGCGGGGAGCTGTTTTTT; CDR3aa: CASTQGYSGELFF
abundance: -; v_gene: TRBV7-2; j_gene: TRBJ2-5; d_gene: TRBD1; CDR3nt: TGTGCCAGCAGCTACCAAGGGACAGGGGGCGGTGAGACCCAGTACTTC; CDR3aa: CASSYQGTGGGETQYF
abundance: -; v_gene: TRBV6-1; j_gene: TRBJ1-2; d_gene: -; CDR3nt: TGTGCCAGCAGTGAATTCCCTGACAGACGCTATGGCTACACCTTC; CDR3aa: CASSEFPDRRYGYTF
abundance: -; v_gene: TRBV7-9; j_gene: TRBJ1-2; d_gene: TRBD1; CDR3nt: TGTGCCAGCAGCTTGCGGACAGGGCCCTTAGAGGGCTACACCTTC; CDR3aa: CASSLRTGPLEGYTF
abundance: -; v_gene: TRBV15; j_gene: TRBJ1-5; d_gene: -; CDR3nt: TGTGCCACCAGCAGAGATATTGGGGCAGCTCAGCCCCAGCATTTT; CDR3aa: CATSRDIGAAQPQHF
abundance: -; v_gene: TRBV11-2; j_gene: TRBJ2-7; d_gene: -; CDR3nt: TGTGCCAGCAGCCCCCTTTCGCTTAGGAGCTCCTACGAGCAGTACTTC; CDR3aa: CASSPLSLRSSYEQYF
abundance: -; v_gene: TRBV5-4; j_gene: TRBJ2-5; d_gene: TRBD2; CDR3nt: TGTGCCAGCAGCCCCGGCGGGGGGGGGCAAGAGACCCAGTACTTC; CDR3aa: CASSPGGGGQETQYF
abundance: -; v_gene: TRBV5-1; j_gene: TRBJ2-1; d_gene: TRBD2; CDR3nt: TGCGCCAGCAGCTTAACTAGCGGCTCCTACAATGAGCAGTTCTTC; CDR3aa: CASSLTSGSYNEQFF